These 4 T cell receptor beta chains share one sample of origin, sequenced in a study of OX40 agonist ivuxolimab in advanced cancers. Only in-frame clones appear in the TCRdb table, and some are missing; sequencing was by immunoSEQ multiplex PCR. The data show more than 50,000 clones, with roughly 84% seen just once and about 2.4% held by the top ten. The input for sequencing was CD4+ or CD8+ T cells sorted from blood, taken in a trial of the OX40 agonist ivuxolimab. The receptors come from an adult with an advanced solid tumor such as melanoma, head and neck, liver or kidney cancer.

CDR3 loop: CAIRDQGGYTEAFF. CDR3 DNA: TGTGCCATCAGGGACCAGGGAGGTTACACTGAAGCTTTCTTT. V and J are TRBV10-3 and TRBJ1-1, with a weak D call TRBD1 (5 bases). Looked up from germline, CDR1 is ENHRY and CDR2 is SYGVKD. V dropped 6 bases and J dropped 3 bases, with 14 bases sitting between them. CDR3 length equals 14 residues.

This clone was observed a few times. The chain employs TRBV29-1 and TRBJ1-1; possible D gene TRBD1, 5 bases. The CDR3 loop spans 12 amino acids. Trimming took 7 bases from V and 0 from J, leaving 9 bases between them. Germline V lookup: CDR1 SQVTM, CDR2 ANQGSEA. This CDR3 reads CSGGIMNTEAFF. The DNA for the CDR3 is TGCAGCGGGGGCATTATGAACACTGAAGCTTTCTTT.

The rearrangement joins TRBV5-1 to TRBJ2-2; D perhaps matches TRBD2 (6 bases). The V end was cut by 2 bases, the J end by 6 bases, with 11 bases between. The CDR3 spans 14 residues. Germline V gives CDR1 SGHRS, CDR2 YFSETQ. CDR3 in DNA: TGCGCCAGCAGCTTTGCCGGGGGTCCCGGGGAGCTGTTTTTT. It codes for CASSFAGGPGELFF.

The gene calls are TRBV19 and TRBJ1-1, with 10 nucleotides matching TRBD1. Trimming cost V 7 bases and J 4 bases; bases outside gene matches: 6. CDR3 length: 14 amino acids. Germline loops: CDR1 LNHDA, CDR2 SQIVND (reference sequence). CDR3 DNA: TGTGCCAGTAACGACAGGGGGCTGGGCACTGAAGCTTTCTTT. Translating it yields CASNDRGLGTEAFF.